The clone carrying this T cell receptor beta chain was recorded a few times. Its antigen remains unknown. This entry is derived from a study of beta chain features in type 1 diabetes. The V and J ends lost 0 bases and 3 bases respectively, with 11 bases between them. The CDR3 is made up of 16 amino acids. Germline CDR1 is LGHNA and CDR2 is YSLEER. Overall study findings and caveats: Fewer insertions but more deletions were seen at VDJ junctions in type 1 diabetes patients. Type 1 diabetes patients showed a moderate but significant shortening of TCRB CDR3s in all four CD4+ subsets.

The authors reverse transcribed all of the isolated RNA, so sequencing captured expressed TCRB transcripts. Libraries were prepared by immunoSEQ multiplex PCR; TCRdb keeps only in-frame clonotypes and omits some of them. The sample shows 300,000 to 450,000 clones, over 9.5% of them seen only once. The material sequenced was naive CD4+ T cells from blood. The clonotype comes from a woman between 18 and 29 years old with type 1 diabetes. The chain combines TRBV4-3 with TRBJ1-4, with a tentative D call TRBD1 (5 bases). The CDR3 DNA is TGCGCCAGCAGCCAAGATCGGGGGGAAGCTAATGAAAAACTGTTTTTT. This encodes CASSQDRGEANEKLFF.